This T cell receptor (beta chain) is drawn from a study of post-analysis software for immune sequencing data. Study background: Disease courses included relapsing-remitting, secondary progressive and progressive-relapsing multiple sclerosis.

Per the germline V gene, CDR1 is MGHRA and CDR2 is YSYEKL. The CDR3 extends over 12 amino acids. General study findings and limits: About 5 TRBV segments (TRBV5-6, TRBV5-1 and TRBV20-1 among them) occurred more frequently in patients than in controls.

Points on this clonotype: Its antigen remains unidentified. Compared with germline, one end of the junction differs, possibly owing to a read error.

TCR beta cDNA libraries included unique molecular identifiers. TCRdb redid the calling of the PCR reads with MiXCR, one entry per CDR3 protein. Of approximately 260,000 distinct CDR3 sequences in the sample, about 38% were seen once. Sample: blood. This chain links TRBV4-1 with TRBJ2-3; no clear D gene. The receptor was derived from a girl under 18 with multiple sclerosis. The CDR3, as DNA: TGCGCCAGCAGTCGTAGCACAGATACGCTGTATTTT. Translating it yields CASSRSTDTLYF.